One and the same sample provided the 28 T cell receptor beta chains below, sequenced in a study of metastatic and nonmetastatic thyroid tumors. MiXCR re-clonotyped the PCR reads for TCRdb. Of about 21,000 clones in the sample, around 38% were seen once. No treatment of any kind had been given to any patient before thyroid surgery. Material for sequencing was tumor tissue. These receptors were taken from a female donor with papillary thyroid cancer or a benign thyroid nodule (not recorded which). Some clones in this sample may be carry-over from other donors' samples.

The V call is TRBV18, the J call TRBJ1-5; weak D call: TRBD1 (5 bases). In germline, CDR1 is KGHSH, CDR2 LQKENI. V lost 5 bases and J 5 bases, leaving 10 bases between the germline ends. The CDR3 spans 13 residues. This chain's CDR3 is CASSAVGDQPQHF. The CDR3 DNA reads as TGTGCCAGCTCAGCGGTGGGGGATCAGCCCCAGCATTTT.

The chain links TRBV19 to TRBJ1-3, with 9 bases identical to TRBD1. Looked up from germline, CDR1 is LNHDA and CDR2 is SQIVND (reference sequence). The CDR3 extends over 15 amino acids. Unmatched junction bases numbered 2, after V lost 3 bases and J lost 2 bases. The CDR3 loop reads CASSIRDRAGNTIYF. The DNA for the CDR3 is TGTGCCAGTAGTATCCGGGACAGGGCTGGAAACACCATATATTTT. The entire variable domain, with the rest obtained from reference TRBV19 and TRBJ1-3, is as follows: DGGITQSPKYLFRKEGQNVTLSCEQNLNHDAMYWYRQDPGQGLRLIYYSQIVNDFQKGDIAEGYSVSREKKESFPLTVTSAQKNPTAFYLCASSIRDRAGNTIYFGEGSWLTVV.

V is TRBV4-2 and J is TRBJ1-2; perhaps TRBD1 as D (5 bases). The CDR3 has 15 residues. CDR1 is LGHNA and CDR2 is YNFKEQ in the germline V gene. V was clipped by 0 bases and J by 7 bases, with 15 bases between them. The CDR3 here is CASSQDLRGNSGYTF. The CDR3 bases are TGTGCCAGCAGCCAAGATCTAAGGGGCAATAGTGGCTACACCTTC.

The chain couples TRBV14 to TRBJ1-2, with D unclear. This CDR3 spans 15 amino acids. V gave up 1 base and J gave up 4 bases, with 13 bases separating them. Germline loops: CDR1 SGHDN, CDR2 FVKESK. The CDR3 loop is CASSQVETYRYGYTF. The CDR3 bases are TGTGCCAGCAGCCAAGTCGAGACGTACCGCTATGGCTACACCTTC.

The chain is built from TRBV9 and TRBJ1-2; TRBD1 matches at 8 bases. The germline V gene encodes CDR1 SGDLS and CDR2 YYNGEE. Trimming at V came to 2 bases and at J to 5 bases, leaving 8 bases not matched to a gene. The length of the CDR3 is 15 residues. The CDR3 DNA follows: TGTGCCAGCAGCGTGGGGGCAGGGGGCAGGTATGGCTACACCTTC. Translation gives CASSVGAGGRYGYTF.

The chain carries TRBV5-8 and TRBJ1-5; D unclear. V was clipped by 2 bases and J by 11 bases, with 11 bases between them. Per the germline V gene, CDR1 is SGHTS and CDR2 is YDEGEE. The CDR3 runs 12 residues. CDR3 sequence (DNA): TGTGCCAGCAGCTTATTGAGGGAAACCCAGCATTTT. It codes for CASSLLRETQHF.

The chain employs TRBV9 and TRBJ2-7; D is uncertain. V was trimmed by 7 bases and J by 7 bases, leaving 6 bases between them. Germline V lookup: CDR1 SGDLS, CDR2 YYNGEE. CDR3 length: 9 amino acids. CDR3: CASEGEQYF. The CDR3, as DNA: TGTGCCAGCGAAGGGGAGCAGTACTTC.

The chain links TRBV2 to TRBJ2-5; D unclear. The V end was cut by 7 bases, the J end by 4 bases, with 4 bases between. The CDR3 runs 10 residues. Germline values: CDR1 SNHLY, CDR2 FYNNEI. CDR3 nucleotide sequence: TGTGCCAGCAAAGGAGAGACCCAGTACTTC. As protein: CASKGETQYF.

The chain joins TRBV27 to TRBJ1-5; no firm D call. Germline-derived CDR1 and CDR2 are MNHEY and SMNVEV (reference sequence). There are 13 residues in the CDR3. The ends were cut back, 1 base at V and 5 bases at J, with 6 bases in the middle. CDR3 sequence: CASSLFDHQPQHF. CDR3 DNA: TGTGCCAGCAGTTTATTCGATCATCAGCCCCAGCATTTT.

This clone appeared a few times. This chain connects TRBV28 to TRBJ2-7; D is uncertain. The CDR3 contains 12 residues. Looked up from germline, CDR1 is MDHEN and CDR2 is SYDVKM. V lost 6 bases and J 4 bases, leaving 10 bases between the germline ends. CDR3 amino acids: CASRSRRYEQYF. DNA for the CDR3: TGTGCCAGCAGATCTAGACGATACGAGCAGTACTTC.

This clone occurred a few times. J is TRBJ1-2 and V is TRBV6-2 or TRBV6-3, with D unresolved. CDR3 length: 13 amino acids. V lost 6 bases and J lost 4, with 12 bases in between. Germline-derived CDR1 and CDR2 are MNHEY and SVGEGT. The CDR3 nucleotides are TGTGCCAGCAGACCTCCTGGCTGCTATGGCTACACCTTC. Its translation is CASRPPGCYGYTF.

Ten or more counts support this clone. The V call is TRBV6-1, the J call TRBJ2-5, with TRBD1 identical over 8 bases. CDR3 size: 15 residues. V was pared by 3 bases and J by 5 bases, with 8 bases of the junction left unmatched. Germline CDR1 is MNHNS and CDR2 is SASEGT. DNA of the CDR3: TGTGCCAGCAGTGACTCTTCGGACAGGGAGGAGACCCAGTACTTC. It is translated as CASSDSSDREETQYF.

The CDR3 coding sequence is TGTGCCAGCAGCCCGGGACTAGCAAGCAATGAGCAGTTCTTC. It encodes CASSPGLASNEQFF. V gene TRBV12-3 or TRBV12-4 combines with J gene TRBJ2-1; TRBD2 matches at 9 bases. The V segment lost 6 bases and the J segment 6 bases; nucleotides outside the gene matches: 6. The length of the CDR3 is 14 residues.

This clone has more than one count but fewer than ten. The rearrangement uses TRBV28 and TRBJ2-7, with D possibly being TRBD1 (6 bases). V was clipped by 5 bases and J by 1 base, with 12 bases between them. Germline V CDR1 and CDR2: MDHEN, SYDVKM. CDR3 length: 14 amino acids. The DNA for the CDR3 is TGTGCCAGCAGTACGCCAGGACAGTCCTACGAGCAGTACTTC. It translates to CASSTPGQSYEQYF.

A few counts support this clone. The chain joins TRBV6-2 or TRBV6-3 to TRBJ2-5; 13 bases agree with TRBD2. The CDR3 is 16 residues long. Germline CDR1 is MNHEY and CDR2 is SVGEGT. With 5 bases clipped from V and 5 bases from J, the junction kept 8 bases outside the gene matches. CDR3 region: CASSLGTSGMGETQYF. CDR3 nucleotides: TGTGCCAGCAGTCTGGGGACTAGCGGGATGGGGGAGACCCAGTACTTC.

V usage is TRBV25-1 and J usage is TRBJ1-2; 7 bases align to TRBD1. Germline V CDR1 and CDR2: MGHDK, SYGVNS. V shed 4 bases and J 4 bases; nucleotides not matched to a gene: 9. This CDR3 is 15 amino acids long. Here the CDR3 DNA reads TGTGCCAGCAGTGGCAGACACAGGGGAGCCTATGGCTACACCTTC. Translation gives CASSGRHRGAYGYTF.

Only a few counts were recorded for this clone. A much larger clone lies one base from this, so it may be a read error. The rearrangement joins TRBV7-2 to TRBJ2-3, with D perhaps matching TRBD1 (6 bases). Trimming stripped 2 bases from V and 7 bases from J, with 13 bases between. The CDR3 covers 14 residues. CDR1 is SGHTA, CDR2 FQGNSA, per germline. CDR3 residues: CASSLTGMGYTQYF. The CDR3, as DNA: TGTGCCAGCAGCTTAACAGGGATGGGGTATACGCAGTATTTT. The full variable domain, rest sourced from reference TRBV7-2 and TRBJ2-3, is GAGVSQSPSNKVTEKGKDVELRCDPISGHTALYWYRQSLGQGLEFLIYFQGNSAPDKSGLPSDRFSAERTGGSVSTLTIQRTQQEDSAVYLCASSLTGMGYTQYFGPGTRLTVL.

The V call is TRBV7-2, the J call TRBJ1-1; weak D call: TRBD1 (6 bases). Germline loops: CDR1 SGHTA, CDR2 FQGNSA. V lost 2 bases and J 5 bases, leaving 12 bases between the germline ends. The CDR3 length is 14 residues. The DNA for the CDR3 is TGTGCCAGCAGCTTATGGGGGGCGAGGACTGAAGCTTTCTTT. Translated: CASSLWGARTEAFF.

This clone was seen only a few times. CDR3 in DNA: TGTGCCATCGGGTTGGGTCTAGCGGGCGCCACAGATACGCAGTATTTT. The encoded protein is CAIGLGLAGATDTQYF. The chain joins TRBV10-3 to TRBJ2-3; 8 bases are shared with TRBD2. J gave up 2 bases and V 8 bases, and 12 bases lay outside the gene matches. Germline CDR1 ENHRY, CDR2 SYGVKD. The CDR3 contains 16 residues.

The chain links TRBV7-3 to TRBJ1-2; D remains ambiguous. The CDR3 has 14 residues. Germline CDR1 SGHTA, CDR2 FQGTGA. V was shortened by 5 bases and J by 4 bases, with 14 bases between the two germline ends. The DNA for the CDR3 is TGTGCCAGCAGCCCGGGCCACCAGTCCTATGGCTACACCTTC. Protein sequence: CASSPGHQSYGYTF.

V and J are TRBV6-5 and TRBJ2-2; D not resolved. Trimming cost V 0 bases and J 5 bases, with 4 bases left between them. CDR3 length: 13 amino acids. Germline V gene lookup returns CDR1 MNHEY and CDR2 SVGAGI. The DNA of the CDR3 is TGTGCCAGCAGTTACTCGGAAACCGGGGAGCTGTTTTTT. Translated, it gives CASSYSETGELFF.

This clone showed up just a few times. V gene TRBV6-6 combines with J gene TRBJ1-2; D remains unclear. Germline CDR1 is MNHNY and CDR2 is SVGAGI (reference sequence). Trimming left V 4 bases short and J 8 bases short, with 14 bases between. The CDR3 length is 13 residues. CDR3 protein: CASSSPGSKGYTF. The CDR3 DNA reads TGTGCCAGCAGTTCTCCGGGGTCTAAGGGCTACACCTTC.

This clone was detected a few times. V and J are TRBV12-3 or TRBV12-4 and TRBJ2-5; unclear D gene. The CDR3 has 12 residues. Deletions cut 2 bases from V and 5 bases from J, with 6 bases between. In DNA, the CDR3 is TGTGCCAGCAGTTTAATTGGCGAGACCCAGTACTTC. This codes for CASSLIGETQYF.

This chain links TRBV3-1 with TRBJ2-5; D perhaps matches TRBD2 (6 bases). This CDR3 is built from 15 residues. Germline-derived CDR1 and CDR2 are LGHDT and YNNKEL (reference sequence). The V end lost 0 bases, the J end lost 4 bases, and 12 bases lay between the germline ends. The CDR3 sequence: CASSQDGGFGETQYF. The CDR3 bases are TGTGCCAGCAGCCAAGACGGGGGTTTCGGAGAGACCCAGTACTTC.

This chain connects TRBV5-6 to TRBJ2-7, with D perhaps being TRBD1 or TRBD2 (5 bases each). Trimming pared 4 bases from V and 3 bases from J, leaving 11 bases between. This CDR3 has 13 residues. Germline V gene sequence: CDR1 SGHDT, CDR2 YYEEEE. CDR3 DNA sequence: TGTGCCAGCAGCCCCCGGGACGGCTACGAGCAGTACTTC. Translating gives CASSPRDGYEQYF.

The chain couples TRBV6-5 to TRBJ1-2; tentatively, D is TRBD1 (6 bases). This CDR3 is built from 14 residues. The V end lost 4 bases, the J end lost 7 bases, and 16 bases lay between the germline ends. In germline, CDR1 is MNHEY, CDR2 SVGAGI. The CDR3 spells CASSSHDKQGGYTF. In DNA form, the CDR3 reads TGTGCCAGCAGTTCTCACGACAAACAGGGTGGCTACACCTTC.

The V and J genes are TRBV3-1 and TRBJ1-2, with D perhaps TRBD1 (6 bases). With 1 base removed from V and 6 bases from J, the gap between germline ends came to 6 bases. Germline V gene data show CDR1 as LGHDT and CDR2 as YNNKEL (reference sequence). This CDR3 has 12 amino acids. CDR3 amino acids: CASSQAGDGYTF. The CDR3 region has the DNA TGTGCCAGCAGCCAAGCAGGGGATGGCTACACCTTC.

V gene TRBV11-1 combines with J gene TRBJ2-1, with D tentatively TRBD2 (5 bases). Germline V gene lookup returns CDR1 SGHAT and CDR2 FQDESV (reference sequence). The CDR3 contains 15 residues. The ends were cut back, 2 bases at V and 5 bases at J, with 13 bases in the middle. The DNA of the CDR3 is TGTGCCAGCAGCTTACATTGGACGGAGGACAATGAGCAGTTCTTC. Its translation is CASSLHWTEDNEQFF.